The next 22 T cell receptor beta chains were all read from a single sample in a study of shared clonotypes between healthy human individuals. This table comes from immunoSEQ multiplex PCR, and its TCRdb copy is limited to in-frame clones, with some not included. This table holds 1.6 million or so clones, roughly 96% found once. Material for sequencing was naive CD4+ T cells sorted from blood. Indicated subset: CD45RA+ positively selected. These receptors were obtained from a man aged 25 to 45 in good health.

The chain recombines TRBV5-6 with TRBJ2-2; tentative D call: TRBD2 (6 bases). The CDR3 consists of 14 residues. Germline CDR1 reads SGHDT; CDR2 reads YYEEEE. V lost 4 bases, J lost 5 bases, and 12 bases lay in between. The DNA for the CDR3 is TGTGCCAGCAGCGCGGGACGATGGACCGGGGAGCTGTTTTTT. Translated: CASSAGRWTGELFF. The full variable domain, in which reference TRBV5-6 and TRBJ2-2 provide the parts outside the CDR3, is DAGVTQSPTHLIKTRGQQVTLRCSPKSGHDTVSWYQQALGQGPQFIFQYYEEEERQRGNFPDRFSGHQFPNYSSELNVNALLLGDSALYLCASSAGRWTGELFFGEGSRLTVL.

The table lists this clone with a few counts. The chain links TRBV27 to TRBJ2-5; 7 bases are shared with TRBD2. Germline CDR1 and CDR2: MNHEY and SMNVEV (reference sequence). The CDR3 has 15 residues. V shed 0 bases, J shed 2 bases, and the junction held 3 bases outside the gene matches. The CDR3 spells CASSLSYGGQETQYF. CDR3 nucleotide sequence: TGTGCCAGCAGTTTATCGTACGGGGGGCAAGAGACCCAGTACTTC.

V is TRBV5-6 and J is TRBJ1-2; unclear D gene. CDR3 length equals 12 residues. Germline CDR1 reads SGHDT; CDR2 reads YYEEEE. V was pared by 4 bases and J by 7 bases, with 11 bases between. The CDR3 DNA reads TGTGCCAGCAGCGTGGACCGGGGTGGCTACACCTTC. Its protein is CASSVDRGGYTF.

The chain employs TRBV28 and TRBJ2-7; 7 bases are shared with TRBD2. The CDR3 contains 15 residues. V trimming: 3 bases; J trimming: 3 bases; junction bases outside the gene matches: 8. Germline V gene sequence: CDR1 MDHEN, CDR2 SYDVKM. The CDR3: CASSFLAGVLYEQYF. The CDR3 DNA reads as TGTGCCAGCAGTTTCCTTGCGGGGGTACTCTACGAGCAGTACTTC. Using reference TRBV28 and TRBJ2-7 for the parts outside the CDR3, the full variable domain is DVKVTQSSRYLVKRTGEKVFLECVQDMDHENMFWYRQDPGLGLRLIYFSYDVKMKEKGDIPEGYSVSREKKERFSLILESASTNQTSMYLCASSFLAGVLYEQYFGPGTRLTVT.

The rearrangement uses TRBV30 and TRBJ2-1; no definite D call. CDR3 size: 14 residues. Germline CDR1 and CDR2: GTSNPN and SVGIG (reference sequence). The V gene lost 4 bases and the J gene lost 0 bases, with 10 bases spanning the gap. CDR3 amino acids: CAWIVPRSYNEQFF. DNA for the CDR3: TGTGCCTGGATTGTCCCGCGCTCCTACAATGAGCAGTTCTTC.

V and J are TRBV2 and TRBJ1-5; D not certain. The CDR3 has 17 amino acids. Trimming pared 5 bases from V and 2 bases from J, leaving 19 bases between. Germline V gives CDR1 SNHLY, CDR2 FYNNEI. CDR3 protein: CASSPLMDLIGNQPQHF. Written as DNA, the CDR3 is TGTGCCAGCAGTCCTCTCATGGACCTCATCGGCAATCAGCCCCAGCATTTT.

The rearrangement joins TRBV11-2 to TRBJ2-3; no firm D call. Germline CDR1 SGHAT, CDR2 FQNNGV. The CDR3 covers 13 residues. The V end lost 3 bases, the J end lost 3 bases, and 7 bases lay between the germline ends. The CDR3 coding sequence is TGTGCCAGCAGCTTCGGTGGTACAGATACGCAGTATTTT. Protein sequence: CASSFGGTDTQYF.

The chain uses TRBV29-1 and TRBJ2-1; TRBD1 matches 8 bases. This CDR3 has 15 amino acids. Trimming at V came to 1 base and at J to 3 bases, leaving 5 bases not matched to a gene. CDR1 SQVTM and CDR2 ANQGSEA come from the germline V gene. The CDR3 nucleotides read TGCAGCGTTGAAGGGACAGGGAACAACTACAATGAGCAGTTCTTC. It is translated as CSVEGTGNNYNEQFF.

This rearrangement joins TRBV27 to TRBJ2-1; D is perhaps TRBD2 (5 bases). The ends were cut back, 6 bases at V and 10 bases at J, with 19 bases in the middle. The CDR3 sequence is 14 residues long. Per germline, CDR1 MNHEY and CDR2 SMNVEV (reference sequence). The CDR3 DNA sequence: TGTGCCAGCAGGGGAGATCGCGTGGTTAACGAGCAGTTCTTC. Translation: CASRGDRVVNEQFF.

The chain has TRBV15 and TRBJ2-5; D gene ambiguous. Germline values: CDR1 LNHNV, CDR2 YYDKDF (reference sequence). The CDR3 contains 15 residues. Between the trimmed V and J ends, which lost 0 bases and 1 base, there was a span of 9 bases. This CDR3 reads CATSREGEFQETQYF. The DNA for the CDR3 is TGTGCCACCAGCAGAGAAGGCGAATTCCAAGAGACCCAGTACTTC. Full variable domain (outside the CDR3, taken from reference TRBV15 and TRBJ2-5): DAMVIQNPRYQVTQFGKPVTLSCSQTLNHNVMYWYQQKSSQAPKLLFHYYDKDFNNEADTPDNFQSRRPNTSFCFLDIRSPGLGDTAMYLCATSREGEFQETQYFGPGTRLLVL.

The chain links TRBV19 to TRBJ1-1, with D possibly being TRBD1 (6 bases). CDR3 length equals 14 residues. The V end was cut by 7 bases, the J end by 6 bases, with 18 bases between. In germline, CDR1 is LNHDA, CDR2 SQIVND (reference sequence). CDR3 nucleotide sequence: TGTGCCAGTACCTTCTCGGGGGGACAACCTGAAGCTTTCTTT. Its protein product is CASTFSGGQPEAFF.

This clone was counted once. J is TRBJ2-1 and V is TRBV2; TRBD2 matches at 7 bases. CDR3 length: 17 amino acids. From germline, CDR1 is SNHLY and CDR2 FYNNEI. Trimming cost V 6 bases and J 10 bases; bases outside gene matches: 21. CDR3 loop: CASSLWEAGAEGGEQFF. CDR3 bases: TGTGCCAGCAGCTTATGGGAGGCGGGAGCAGAAGGCGGAGAGCAGTTCTTC.

The CDR3 region has the DNA TGTGCCAGCACCCAGGACCGGATAGGCAATCAGCCCCAGCATTTT. Its protein is CASTQDRIGNQPQHF. V gene TRBV2 combines with J gene TRBJ1-5; D remains unclear. V was clipped by 7 bases and J by 2 bases, with 15 bases between them. This CDR3 is built from 15 residues. Germline V gene data show CDR1 as SNHLY and CDR2 as FYNNEI.

V gene TRBV5-5 combines with J gene TRBJ1-1, with unresolved D. The V and J ends lost 4 bases and 0 bases respectively, with 13 bases between them. CDR3 length: 15 residues. CDR1 is SGHKS and CDR2 is YYEKEE in the germline V gene (reference sequence). As DNA, the CDR3 is TGTGCCAGCAGCCCTTTCGTGGGAATGAACACTGAAGCTTTCTTT. It codes for CASSPFVGMNTEAFF.

V usage is TRBV5-3 and J usage is TRBJ2-3, with D possibly TRBD2 on 5 matching bases. TRBV5-3 is flagged as an ORF with uncertain function. This CDR3 has 16 amino acids. Trimming took 0 bases from V and 1 from J, leaving 12 bases between them. CDR3 amino acids: CARSLVEGACTDTQYF. The CDR3 nucleotides are TGTGCCAGAAGCTTGGTTGAGGGAGCGTGCACAGATACGCAGTATTTT.

The rearrangement joins TRBV27 to TRBJ2-7, with D maybe TRBD2 (5 bases). Trimming left V 2 bases short and J 0 bases short, with 11 bases between. Germline V gene sequence: CDR1 MNHEY, CDR2 SMNVEV (reference sequence). This CDR3 spans 15 amino acids. CDR3 sequence reads: CASSLKAERSYEQYF. CDR3 nucleotide sequence: TGTGCCAGCAGTTTAAAAGCGGAGCGCTCCTACGAGCAGTACTTC.

The gene calls are TRBV15 and TRBJ1-2, with TRBD1 matching over 8 bases. The CDR3 has 14 residues. CDR1 is LNHNV, CDR2 YYDKDF, per germline (reference sequence). The V gene end was trimmed by 2 bases and the J gene end by 7 bases; junction bases not matched to a gene: 6. The CDR3 region has the DNA TGTGCCACCAGCAGATTCAGGGGGCAGGGTGGCTACACCTTC. Protein product: CATSRFRGQGGYTF.

The chain couples TRBV6-5 to TRBJ2-3, with D perhaps matching TRBD2 (6 bases). The CDR3 loop spans 13 amino acids. Trimming removed 3 bases at V and 6 bases at J, with 10 bases between. Germline V gene lookup returns CDR1 MNHEY and CDR2 SVGAGI. The chain's CDR3 is CASSYGGPDTQYF. CDR3 DNA sequence: TGTGCCAGCAGTTATGGAGGGCCGGATACGCAGTATTTT.

This clone was seen a handful of times. The chain recombines TRBV10-3 with TRBJ1-5; 7 nucleotides line up with TRBD1. Germline CDR1 reads ENHRY; CDR2 reads SYGVKD. Losses at the gene ends were 6 bases for V and 1 base for J; bases not matched to a gene: 3. CDR3 size: 14 residues. CDR3 amino acids: CAIREDRSNQPQHF. In DNA, the CDR3 is TGTGCCATCAGGGAGGACAGGAGCAATCAGCCCCAGCATTTT.

V gene TRBV7-6 combines with J gene TRBJ2-7; D gene uncertain. Trimming cost V 0 bases and J 0 bases, with 12 bases left between them. Germline V lookup: CDR1 SGHVS, CDR2 FNYEAQ. CDR3 size: 16 residues. DNA of the CDR3: TGTGCCAGCAGCTTAGCGGCTAGGAAGAGCTCCTACGAGCAGTACTTC. As protein: CASSLAARKSSYEQYF.

The chain recombines TRBV15 with TRBJ1-1; D is uncertain. The CDR3 sequence is 13 residues long. The ends were cut back, 0 bases at V and 3 bases at J, with 5 bases in the middle. Germline V gene data show CDR1 as LNHNV and CDR2 as YYDKDF (reference sequence). The DNA for the CDR3 is TGTGCCACCAGCAGAGATTGGGACACTGAAGCTTTCTTT. Its protein is CATSRDWDTEAFF.

This clone was counted a single time. V is TRBV6-6 and J is TRBJ2-5; 11 nucleotides align to TRBD2. Trimming cost V 7 bases and J 4 bases; bases outside gene matches: 11. This CDR3 has 16 amino acids. The germline gives CDR1 MNHNY, CDR2 SVGAGI (reference sequence). The CDR3 DNA is TGTGCCAGCACTTTACTCGGTCTAGCGGGAGGAGAGACCCAGTACTTC. It is translated as CASTLLGLAGGETQYF.